Below are 30 T cell receptor beta chains sequenced from a single sample in a study of neurological immune-mediated disorders. TCRdb ran MiXCR on the 5' RACE reads and lists one entry per CDR3 protein. The sample yields about 27,000 distinct CDR3 sequences, around a fifth seen once. Sequencing was done on a sample of PBMCs. These receptors were obtained from a woman in her sixties or seventies in good health.

The chain combines TRBV5-1 with TRBJ2-7, with 7 nucleotides matching TRBD2. In germline, CDR1 is SGHRS, CDR2 YFSETQ. The CDR3 has 15 amino acids. V shed 0 bases and J 2 bases; nucleotides not matched to a gene: 5. In DNA, the CDR3 is TGCGCCAGCAGCTTGGGGGGGACTACGACCTACGAGCAGTACTTC. This codes for CASSLGGTTTYEQYF. The full variable domain, completed using reference TRBV5-1 and TRBJ2-7, is KAGVTQTPRYLIKTRGQQVTLSCSPISGHRSVSWYQQTPGQGLQFLFEYFSETQRNKGNFPGRFSGRQFSNSRSEMNVSTLELGDSALYLCASSLGGTTTYEQYFGPGTRLTVT.

The chain uses TRBV28 and TRBJ2-4, with D unclear. The CDR3 has 17 residues. CDR1 is MDHEN, CDR2 SYDVKM, per germline. Trimming took 4 bases from V and 0 from J, leaving 16 bases between them. In DNA form, the CDR3 reads TGTGCCAGCAGTTCGCCGTGGGGTAGCCTAGCCAAAAACATTCAGTACTTC. This sequence encodes CASSSPWGSLAKNIQYF.

This clonotype was recorded at least ten times. The chain carries TRBV7-6 and TRBJ2-7; D unclear. Germline CDR1 reads SGHVS; CDR2 reads FNYEAQ. The CDR3 sequence is 15 residues long. Deletions cut 1 base from V and 0 bases from J, with 10 bases between. The CDR3 sequence: CASSLGHASSYEQYF. The CDR3 nucleotides are TGTGCCAGCAGCTTAGGCCATGCAAGCTCCTACGAGCAGTACTTC.

This clonotype came up many times. The gene calls are TRBV6-5 and TRBJ1-2; D gene unclear. Germline V gene lookup returns CDR1 MNHEY and CDR2 SVGAGI. The CDR3 totals 12 residues. V was shortened by 6 bases and J by 0 bases, with 5 bases between the two germline ends. The CDR3 reads CASSRANYGYTF. The CDR3 region has the DNA TGTGCCAGCAGCCGAGCTAACTATGGCTACACCTTC.

This clonotype was recorded at least ten times. The genes are TRBV5-1 and TRBJ1-5; D perhaps matches TRBD1 (6 bases). V was cut by 1 base and J by 0 bases, with 20 bases left in between. Germline CDR1 and CDR2: SGHRS and YFSETQ. The CDR3 is 19 amino acids. The DNA for the CDR3 is TGCGCCAGCAGCTTGTGGCGGCCGAGGGGGAAATATAGCAATCAGCCCCAGCATTTT. Translating gives CASSLWRPRGKYSNQPQHF.

This clonotype was observed at least ten times. CDR3 sequence reads: CASSPMGGRSYEQYF. The DNA for the CDR3 is TGCGCCAGCAGCCCCATGGGGGGTCGCTCCTACGAGCAGTACTTC. This chain uses TRBV4-1 with TRBJ2-7; tentative D call: TRBD2 (6 bases). CDR3 size: 15 residues. Trimming removed 4 bases from V and 0 bases from J, with 13 bases in between. Germline V gene sequence: CDR1 MGHRA, CDR2 YSYEKL.

This clonotype was seen ten or more times. The chain uses TRBV2 and TRBJ2-5, with 7 bases fitting TRBD2. The CDR3 spans 13 residues. The V and J ends lost 11 bases and 5 bases, in that order; junction bases with no gene match: 11. Germline CDR1 reads SNHLY; CDR2 reads FYNNEI. The chain's CDR3 is CASRGERFETQYF. The CDR3, as DNA: TGTGCCTCCCGGGGGGAACGTTTCGAGACCCAGTACTTC.

This chain uses TRBV6-2 or TRBV6-3 with TRBJ1-1; 7 nucleotides match TRBD1. V lost 6 bases, J lost 3 bases, and 7 bases stayed unmatched. CDR3 length: 14 amino acids. The germline V gene has CDR1 MNHEY and CDR2 SVGEGT. CDR3 nucleotide sequence: TGTGCCAGCAGGGGATGGACAGGAGACACTGAAGCTTTCTTT. Its translation: CASRGWTGDTEAFF.

This chain uses TRBV19 with TRBJ1-2; 9 bases agree with TRBD1. Trimming took 7 bases from V and 6 from J; bases not matched to a gene: 6. This CDR3 is 13 amino acids long. The germline gives CDR1 LNHDA, CDR2 SQIVND (reference sequence). The CDR3 bases are TGTGCCAGTACAACAGGGGGCGCGAATGGCTACACCTTC. Its translation: CASTTGGANGYTF.

This clonotype was detected ten times or more. This chain joins TRBV12-3 or TRBV12-4 and TRBJ2-1; D is perhaps TRBD2 (5 bases). V was clipped by 8 bases and J by 6 bases, with 11 bases between them. The CDR3 spans 12 residues. CDR3 sequence reads: CASGLTLNEQFF. CDR3 sequence (DNA): TGTGCCAGCGGACTGACTCTCAATGAGCAGTTCTTC.

Notes on this clonotype: It is likely a read error, because the conserved phenylalanine at the end of the CDR3 is missing. V usage is TRBV7-9 and J usage is TRBJ2-6, with D perhaps TRBD2 (5 bases). The ends were cut back, 1 base at V and 8 bases at J, with 12 bases in the middle. Germline V gene data show CDR1 as SEHNR and CDR2 as FQNEAQ (reference sequence). This CDR3 contains 15 residues. This CDR3 is CASSLDMSGTNVLTL. The CDR3 nucleotides are TGTGCCAGCAGCTTAGACATGTCCGGGACCAACGTCCTGACTTTG.

The sample holds many counts of this clonotype. The chain recombines TRBV21-1 with TRBJ1-2; TRBD1 reflects the table's D call only, with no check against the DNA. TRBV21-1 is flagged as a pseudogene. The CDR3 covers 16 residues. The chain's CDR3 is CASSKEGKQGNYGYTF. As DNA, the CDR3 is TGTGCCAGCAGCAAAGAGGGGAAACAGGGGAACTATGGCTACACCTTC.

This clonotype was observed many times. The CDR3, as DNA: TGCAGTGCTAGGGCGGGGGTGGCCGGGGAGCTGTTTTTT. Translated: CSARAGVAGELFF. The genes are TRBV20-1 and TRBJ2-2; 7 positions agree with TRBD2. V was clipped by 3 bases and J by 6 bases; unmatched bases: 4. CDR1 and CDR2 from the germline V gene are DFQATT and SNEGSKA (reference sequence). This CDR3 region has 13 residues.

This clonotype showed up many times. The V and J genes are TRBV19 and TRBJ2-2; 9 bases match TRBD2. Germline V lookup: CDR1 LNHDA, CDR2 SQIVND (reference sequence). Trimming removed 2 bases from V and 3 bases from J; junction bases left unmatched: 7. CDR3 length equals 17 residues. CDR3 amino acids: CASSITLAGSDTGELFF. CDR3 in DNA: TGTGCCAGTAGTATAACCCTAGCGGGGAGTGACACCGGGGAGCTGTTTTTT.

This clonotype has ten or more counts. One junction end does not reproduce the germline sequence, and a read error may be involved. The rearrangement uses TRBV4-3 and TRBJ2-7; 7 bases are shared with TRBD1. The CDR3 loop spans 12 amino acids. The germline V gene has CDR1 LGHNA and CDR2 YSLEER. This chain's CDR3 is CASSKDRDGQYF. The CDR3 DNA reads as TGCGCCAGCAGCAAAGACAGGGATGGGCAGTACTTC.

This clonotype was recorded at least ten times. The chain employs TRBV7-3 and TRBJ2-7; D perhaps matches TRBD1 (6 bases). This CDR3 spans 15 amino acids. Trimming shortened V by 2 bases and J by 2 bases, and 13 bases separated the two germline ends. CDR1 is SGHTA and CDR2 is FQGTGA in the germline V gene. For the CDR3, the DNA is TGTGCCAGCAGCTTAGGTCGGCAGGGGACCTACGAGCAGTACTTC. It is translated as CASSLGRQGTYEQYF.

This clonotype came up many times. The rearrangement joins TRBV5-1 to TRBJ2-5, with D unclear. This CDR3 contains 14 residues. Trimming pared 0 bases from V and 6 bases from J, leaving 12 bases between. CDR1 and CDR2 (germline): SGHRS, YFSETQ. CDR3 sequence reads: CASSLEAGKKTQYF. As DNA, the CDR3 is TGCGCCAGCAGCTTGGAAGCAGGAAAGAAGACCCAGTACTTC.

This clonotype was seen many times. The J gene is TRBJ1-1, the V gene TRBV7-3, with TRBD1 matching 7 bases. Losses at the gene ends were 2 bases for V and 5 bases for J; bases not matched to a gene: 8. The CDR3 spans 15 residues. Germline CDR1 is SGHTA and CDR2 is FQGTGA. The CDR3 reads CASSLQGQGGTEAFF. CDR3 nucleotides: TGTGCCAGCAGCTTACAAGGGCAGGGGGGAACTGAAGCTTTCTTT.

This clonotype was recorded many times. The chain joins TRBV20-1 to TRBJ2-7, with TRBD1 as a possible D gene (6 bases). Trimming took 0 bases from V and 3 from J, leaving 9 bases between them. The CDR3 is 13 amino acids. Germline V gene sequence: CDR1 DFQATT, CDR2 SNEGSKA (reference sequence). The CDR3 coding sequence is TGCAGTGCTAGAGATGAACAGGGCTACGAGCAGTACTTC. Its protein is CSARDEQGYEQYF.

This clonotype was seen many times. The chain carries TRBV6-2 or TRBV6-3 and TRBJ2-5; either TRBD1 or TRBD2 may fit D (5 bases each). Germline V lookup: CDR1 MNHEY, CDR2 SVGEGT. V lost 2 bases, J lost 3 bases, and 13 bases lay in between. This CDR3 region has 15 residues. The CDR3 here is CASSYRGRSKETQYF. In DNA, the CDR3 is TGTGCCAGCAGTTACCGGGGACGATCCAAAGAGACCCAGTACTTC.

This clonotype was seen many times. The chain links TRBV20-1 to TRBJ2-1; TRBD2 agrees at 9 bases. The CDR3 sequence is 14 residues long. After removal of 3 bases from V and 3 bases from J, the junction contained 3 bases not matched to a gene. Per the germline V gene, CDR1 is DFQATT and CDR2 is SNEGSKA (reference sequence). CDR3 loop: CSASGRGGYNEQFF. CDR3 sequence (DNA): TGCAGTGCTAGTGGGCGGGGGGGCTACAATGAGCAGTTCTTC.

The chain links TRBV5-4 to TRBJ2-7, with TRBD1 matching over 7 bases. The V gene's germline CDR1 is SGHNT and CDR2 YYREEE (reference sequence). The CDR3 contains 16 residues. V gave up 1 base and J gave up 6 bases; unmatched junction bases: 13. The CDR3: CASSLLPHRRDSEQYF. In DNA, the CDR3 is TGTGCCAGCAGCTTGTTGCCCCATCGCAGGGACAGCGAGCAGTACTTC. Drawing the rest from reference TRBV5-4 and TRBJ2-7, the complete variable domain is ETGVTQSPTHLIKTRGQQVTLRCSSQSGHNTVSWYQQALGQGPQFIFQYYREEENGRGNFPPRFSGLQFPNYSSELNVNALELDDSALYLCASSLLPHRRDSEQYFGPGTRLTVT.

This clonotype was seen at least ten times. The rearrangement joins TRBV5-1 to TRBJ1-5, with 8 nucleotides matching TRBD1. CDR3 length: 17 residues. The V gene's germline CDR1 is SGHRS and CDR2 YFSETQ. The ends lost 4 bases at V and 4 bases at J; junction bases unmatched: 13. The CDR3 DNA is TGCGCCAGCAGCGGAAGACAGGGGATCTCAGCGAATCAGCCCCAGCATTTT. Translating it yields CASSGRQGISANQPQHF.

This clonotype was detected once. This sequence joins TRBV5-5 and TRBJ2-7, with 9 bases matching TRBD1. Germline CDR1 and CDR2: SGHKS and YYEKEE (reference sequence). Trimming cost V 4 bases and J 6 bases; bases outside gene matches: 5. This CDR3 is built from 13 residues. Here the CDR3 DNA reads TGTGCCAGCAGCCTCAACAGGGGGCCCGAGCAGTACTTC. Translated: CASSLNRGPEQYF.

This clonotype was counted many times. The rearrangement joins TRBV5-5 to TRBJ1-1; D unclear. Germline V CDR1 and CDR2: SGHKS, YYEKEE (reference sequence). The CDR3 is 15 amino acids. V lost 4 bases and J 2 bases, leaving 15 bases between the germline ends. CDR3 protein: CASSPTWQANTEAFF. The CDR3 DNA is TGTGCCAGCAGCCCCACGTGGCAGGCTAACACTGAAGCTTTCTTT.

Of note for this clonotype: Germline and junction disagree at one end, which may indicate a read error. The rearrangement joins TRBV6-2 or TRBV6-3 to TRBJ2-2, with no clear D. This CDR3 region has 16 residues. In germline, CDR1 is MNHEY, CDR2 SVGEGT. The CDR3 here is CANSYRSVLNTGELFF. In DNA form, the CDR3 reads TGTGCCAACAGTTACCGAAGCGTACTGAACACCGGGGAGCTGTTTTTT.

This clonotype was counted ten times or more. This chain joins TRBV5-1 and TRBJ1-2, with TRBD1 identical over 8 bases. V lost 4 bases and J lost 8; bases outside the gene matches: 13. The CDR3 sequence is 15 residues long. CDR1 and CDR2 (germline): SGHRS, YFSETQ. Here the CDR3 reads CASSRDRGGGDGYTF. In DNA form, the CDR3 reads TGCGCCAGCAGCCGCGACAGGGGTGGAGGAGACGGCTACACCTTC. The variable domain in full, with the rest retrieved from reference TRBV5-1 and TRBJ1-2, is KAGVTQTPRYLIKTRGQQVTLSCSPISGHRSVSWYQQTPGQGLQFLFEYFSETQRNKGNFPGRFSGRQFSNSRSEMNVSTLELGDSALYLCASSRDRGGGDGYTFGSGTRLTVV.

The chain couples TRBV7-8 to TRBJ1-2; possible D gene TRBD1, 6 bases. Trimming took 1 base from V and 0 from J, leaving 9 bases between them. The CDR3 has 15 amino acids. The germline CDR1 and CDR2 sequences are SGHVS and FQNEAQ. The CDR3 is CASSLGGTTNYGYTF. As DNA, the CDR3 is TGTGCCAGCAGCTTAGGGGGGACAACTAACTATGGCTACACCTTC.

This clonotype was observed at least ten times. The chain is built from TRBV7-2 and TRBJ2-5; D gene unclear. V was shortened by 7 bases and J by 5 bases, with 8 bases between the two germline ends. CDR3 length: 11 residues. Germline V gene data show CDR1 as SGHTA and CDR2 as FQGNSA. The CDR3 here is CASTEGETQYF. CDR3 bases: TGTGCCAGCACCGAAGGGGAGACCCAGTACTTC.

This clonotype showed up many times. The rearrangement links TRBV10-3 to TRBJ2-5; D is perhaps TRBD2 (7 bases). The CDR3 length is 16 residues. The germline gives CDR1 ENHRY, CDR2 SYGVKD. Trimming removed 2 bases from V and 1 base from J, with 14 bases in between. CDR3 sequence: CAISEGTGGLQETQYF. CDR3 nucleotide sequence: TGTGCCATCAGTGAGGGAACGGGGGGCCTCCAAGAGACCCAGTACTTC.